A selection of T cell receptor beta chains follows, all from one sample in a study of shared clonotypes between healthy human individuals. Some clones are missing from TCRdb's copy, which holds only in-frame ones; the method was immunoSEQ multiplex PCR. The data hold about 610,000 clones, with roughly 97% observed a single time. Input material: naive CD4+ T cells sorted from blood. The receptors stem from a woman younger than 45 in good health. The CDR3 runs from the conserved cysteine through the conserved F or W. D genes are given only for firm matches. Only part of the rows carry a size: once, few, many, or a class if the clone is expanded.

CDR3nt,CDR3aa,v_gene,j_gene,d_gene,abundance
TGCGCCAGCAGCCAAGATAGGGCTAGCGTCTACGAGCAGTACTTC,CASSQDRASVYEQYF,TRBV4-1,TRBJ2-7,-,once
TGTGCCAGCAGTTTATGGCGGGGCACCGGGGAGCTGTTTTTT,CASSLWRGTGELFF,TRBV28,TRBJ2-2,-,-
TGTGCCACCTTAGGGCCCGGGACTAGCACAGATACGCAGTATTTT,CATLGPGTSTDTQYF,TRBV28,TRBJ2-3,-,-
TGTGCCAGCAGTTACTCGACAGGGGGCGGTTACGAGACCCAGTACTTC,CASSYSTGGGYETQYF,TRBV6-5,TRBJ2-5,TRBD1,-
TGTGCCAGCAGTCAACAGGGTCCCGCGAACACCGGGGAGCTGTTTTTT,CASSQQGPANTGELFF,TRBV6-6,TRBJ2-2,-,-
TGTGCCAGCTCCGACAGGGAGGGCACTCAGCCCCAGCATTTT,CASSDREGTQPQHF,TRBV18,TRBJ1-5,TRBD1,-
TGCAGTGCCGAGGGATACAGCGAGCAGTACTTC,CSAEGYSEQYF,TRBV20-1,TRBJ2-7,-,-
TGCGCCAGCAACCGGGACAGGGGAAGCGGCTACACCTTC,CASNRDRGSGYTF,TRBV5-1,TRBJ1-2,TRBD1,-
TGCGCCAGTGGGGTTAGCAATCAGCCCCAGCATTTT,CASGVSNQPQHF,TRBV10-2,TRBJ1-5,-,-
TGTGCCATCAGTGAGTCTAGCGGGAGAGCAACCCCCGGTGAGCAGTTCTTC,CAISESSGRATPGEQFF,TRBV10-3,TRBJ2-1,TRBD2,-
TGTGCCAGCAGCTTGGGACAGCCTAATGAAAAACTGTTTTTT,CASSLGQPNEKLFF,TRBV5-5,TRBJ1-4,-,-
TGTGCCAGCAGCGAAACAGGGGCGTCTGGAAACACCATATATTTT,CASSETGASGNTIYF,TRBV9,TRBJ1-3,TRBD1,-
TGTGCCAGCAGTTCCCGGACCGACCTCTACCGCTACACCTTC,CASSSRTDLYRYTF,TRBV6-6,TRBJ1-2,-,-
TGTGCCAGTAGAACACAGGGGGCCACCGGGGAGCTGTTTTTT,CASRTQGATGELFF,TRBV19,TRBJ2-2,TRBD1,-
TGCAGCGTTGAAGATTCCGGGGGACTGAACACCGGGGAGCTGTTTTTT,CSVEDSGGLNTGELFF,TRBV29-1,TRBJ2-2,-,-
TGTGCCAGCAGCGTAGAAGCGACAGCCGGTCCGATGGGAGTGCAAGAGACCCAGTACTTC,CASSVEATAGPMGVQETQYF,TRBV9,TRBJ2-5,-,-
TGCAGCGTTGGCACAGGGAACGAGCAGTACTTC,CSVGTGNEQYF,TRBV29-1,TRBJ2-7,-,-
TGTGCCAGTAGGACGGCGGGAGGGGCTGAGCAGTTCTTC,CASRTAGGAEQFF,TRBV19,TRBJ2-1,TRBD2,-
TGTGCCAGCAGCTTCATGGGACAGGGGTCAAATCAGCCCCAGCATTTT,CASSFMGQGSNQPQHF,TRBV5-6,TRBJ1-5,TRBD1,-
TGTGCCAGCAGTGAAAGTGGAGGGTTTCTCGGCTACACCTTC,CASSESGGFLGYTF,TRBV25-1,TRBJ1-2,-,-
TGTGCCAGTAGTAGCAGACCGAACAACTATGGCTACACCTTC,CASSSRPNNYGYTF,TRBV19,TRBJ1-2,-,-
TGTGCCAGCAGCTTAGTTCGGAGTCAAGAGACCCAGTACTTC,CASSLVRSQETQYF,TRBV7-2,TRBJ2-5,-,-
TGTGCCAGCAGCTTGGGCGGGAGGGAATACAATGAGCAGTTCTTC,CASSLGGREYNEQFF,TRBV5-8,TRBJ2-1,TRBD2,once
TGTGCCAGTACCATGACAGGGGTCGGCGAAAAACTGTTTTTT,CASTMTGVGEKLFF,TRBV19,TRBJ1-4,TRBD1,-
TGTGCCAGCAGCTTAGCGGGAGGGGGTTACGAGCAGTACTTC,CASSLAGGGYEQYF,TRBV7-9,TRBJ2-7,-,once
TGTGCCAGCAGCTGGACAGGTCATGAGCAGTTCTTC,CASSWTGHEQFF,TRBV5-6,TRBJ2-1,TRBD1,-
TGCGCCAGCAGCTTCACGGGGGGCACTAACACCGGGGAGCTGTTTTTT,CASSFTGGTNTGELFF,TRBV5-1,TRBJ2-2,-,-
TGTGCCAGCAGCCTGTCCGGGACAGTGGGAGAAAAACTGTTTTTT,CASSLSGTVGEKLFF,TRBV28,TRBJ1-4,TRBD1,-
TGTGCCAGCAGTGAATATCCGTTGGACAGTCAGTTCTTC,CASSEYPLDSQFF,TRBV25-1,TRBJ2-1,-,-
TGCGCCAGCAGCCACTACATCGGGGGACGGTCCTACGAGCAGTACTTC,CASSHYIGGRSYEQYF,TRBV5-1,TRBJ2-7,-,once
TGTGCCAGTAGTATAGGCCGGGAGCCGGTCTACGAGCAGTACTTC,CASSIGREPVYEQYF,TRBV19,TRBJ2-7,-,-
TGTGCAAGTCGCCCGTCCTCGGGGACAGGAAAGATCGAGCAGTACTTC,CASRPSSGTGKIEQYF,TRBV12-2,TRBJ2-7,-,-
TGTGCCAGCAGCAGGGGACAGGGCCCCTACGAGCAGTACTTC,CASSRGQGPYEQYF,TRBV7-7,TRBJ2-7,TRBD1,-
TGTGCCAGCAGCCCTCGGGTCCCCGCGATAGAGCCCCAGCATTTT,CASSPRVPAIEPQHF,TRBV6-5,TRBJ1-5,-,-
TGTGCCAGTAGTATAGGAAGCCCAGGACAGGGCCGGGGTCGGGAGACCCAGTACTTC,CASSIGSPGQGRGRETQYF,TRBV19,TRBJ2-5,TRBD1,once
TGCGCCAGCAGCTACGGACTAGCTAAAGCTAGCACAGATACGCAGTATTTT,CASSYGLAKASTDTQYF,TRBV5-1,TRBJ2-3,TRBD2,-
TGTGCCAGCAGTGCGGGACAGGGGGCAGGGGAGCAGTTCTTC,CASSAGQGAGEQFF,TRBV6-1,TRBJ2-1,TRBD1,-
TGTGCCAGCAGTTCGCCCTCCAGAGCACACTACGAGCAGTACTTC,CASSSPSRAHYEQYF,TRBV28,TRBJ2-7,-,-
TGTGCCAGCAGCCGGGAAGGAGGTAGCAATCAGCCCCAGCATTTT,CASSREGGSNQPQHF,TRBV2,TRBJ1-5,-,-
TGTGCCAGCCGGAGGGGGCGTGAAAAACTGTTTTTT,CASRRGREKLFF,TRBV28,TRBJ1-4,TRBD1,-
TGTGCCAGCAGTTTACTTGGTGGCCGGGACTATGGCTACACCTTC,CASSLLGGRDYGYTF,TRBV27,TRBJ1-2,-,-
TGCGCCAGCAGCTTGGAATTAGCGGGAACAGATACGCAGTATTTT,CASSLELAGTDTQYF,TRBV5-1,TRBJ2-3,TRBD2,once
TGCGGGGCCGGGACTAGACCCTACGAGCAGTACTTC,CGAGTRPYEQYF,TRBV29-1,TRBJ2-7,TRBD2,-
TGTGCCAGCTCACCGAATGACAGGGGGCTTGAGCAGTTCTTC,CASSPNDRGLEQFF,TRBV18,TRBJ2-1,TRBD1,-
TGTGCCAGCAGTTACGGTACGCCCACCAGGGGCTACGAGCAGTACTTC,CASSYGTPTRGYEQYF,TRBV6-5,TRBJ2-7,-,-
TGCAGCGCCATGGGACAGGGAAGTCAGCCCCAGCATTTT,CSAMGQGSQPQHF,TRBV29-1,TRBJ1-5,TRBD1,-
TGTGCCCGCGGGACTAGTAAGTCGTGGTCCCCCACAGATACGCAGTATTTT,CARGTSKSWSPTDTQYF,TRBV30,TRBJ2-3,TRBD2,-
TGTGCCAGCAGCTTGGCCGGACAGGGGGAGAATGGCTACACCTTC,CASSLAGQGENGYTF,TRBV5-6,TRBJ1-2,TRBD1,-
TGTGCCAGCAGCTTCGGACAGGGGGCCGGGACAGATACGCAGTATTTT,CASSFGQGAGTDTQYF,TRBV5-4,TRBJ2-3,TRBD1,-
TGCGCCAGCAGCCCATCTCTCGGACCGAAGAATGAAAAACTGTTTTTT,CASSPSLGPKNEKLFF,TRBV5-1,TRBJ1-4,-,-
TGTGCCAGCAGTCAGGGGCCAGGGAATGAAAAACTGTTTTTT,CASSQGPGNEKLFF,TRBV2,TRBJ1-4,-,-
TGTGCCAGCAGCTTCGAACTAGCGGGAGGGTACCATGAGCAGTTCTTC,CASSFELAGGYHEQFF,TRBV5-5,TRBJ2-1,TRBD2,-
TGTGCCAGCAGCCCGGTGGCGGTCTTCCGGAGTGAGCAGTTCTTC,CASSPVAVFRSEQFF,TRBV11-2,TRBJ2-1,-,-
TGTGCCAGCCGTTCCCAGCCAGGAGAGACCCAGTACTTC,CASRSQPGETQYF,TRBV6-5,TRBJ2-5,-,-